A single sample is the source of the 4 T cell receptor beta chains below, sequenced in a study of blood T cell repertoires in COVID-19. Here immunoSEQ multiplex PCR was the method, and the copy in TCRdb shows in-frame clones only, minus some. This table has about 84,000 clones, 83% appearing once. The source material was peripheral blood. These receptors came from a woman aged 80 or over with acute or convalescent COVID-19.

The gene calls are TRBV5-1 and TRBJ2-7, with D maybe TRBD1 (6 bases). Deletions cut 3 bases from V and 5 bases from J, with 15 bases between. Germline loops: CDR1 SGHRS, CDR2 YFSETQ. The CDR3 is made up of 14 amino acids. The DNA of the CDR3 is TGCGCCAGCAGCTACACTCAGGGGATGAACGAGCAGTACTTC. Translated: CASSYTQGMNEQYF.

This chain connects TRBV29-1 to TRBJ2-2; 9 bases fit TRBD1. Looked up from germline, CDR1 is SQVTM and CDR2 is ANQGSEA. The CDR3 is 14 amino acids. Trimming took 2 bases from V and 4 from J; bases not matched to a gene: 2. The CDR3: CSVESTGGTGELFF. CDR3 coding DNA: TGCAGCGTTGAATCGACAGGGGGCACCGGGGAGCTGTTTTTT.

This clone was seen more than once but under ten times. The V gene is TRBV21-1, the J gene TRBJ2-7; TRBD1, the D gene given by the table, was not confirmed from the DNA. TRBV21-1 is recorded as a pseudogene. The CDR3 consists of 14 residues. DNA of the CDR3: TGTGCCAGCAGCACCGCCGACAGGGTCTACGAGCAGTACTTC. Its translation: CASSTADRVYEQYF.

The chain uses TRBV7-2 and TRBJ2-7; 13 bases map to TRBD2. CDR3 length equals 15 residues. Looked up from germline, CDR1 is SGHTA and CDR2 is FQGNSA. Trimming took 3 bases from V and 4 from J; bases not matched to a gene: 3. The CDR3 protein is CASSFGLAGVYEQYF. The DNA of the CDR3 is TGTGCCAGCAGCTTTGGACTAGCGGGAGTGTACGAGCAGTACTTC. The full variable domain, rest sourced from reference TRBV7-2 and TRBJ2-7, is GAGVSQSPSNKVTEKGKDVELRCDPISGHTALYWYRQSLGQGLEFLIYFQGNSAPDKSGLPSDRFSAERTGGSVSTLTIQRTQQEDSAVYLCASSFGLAGVYEQYFGPGTRLTVT.